This TCR beta chain was documented in a study of blood T cells in healthy people across ages. V lost 5 bases, J lost 3 bases, and 17 bases lay in between. The CDR3 runs 15 residues. Germline V CDR1 and CDR2: SGHTA, FQGNSA. For the second PCR, which ran for about 7 to 11 cycles, a sample-barcoded 5' primer and a J-beta primer mix were used. TCRdb processed the 5' RACE reads anew with MiXCR; each CDR3 protein has one entry. The sample has approximately 690,000 distinct CDR3 sequences; approximately 59% are singletons. This clonotype showed up just a few times. The chain combines TRBV7-2 with TRBJ2-7; D perhaps matches TRBD1 (6 bases). What was sequenced was blood. This sequence was found in a man between 60 and 70 years old in good health. CDR3 region: CASSPQAGQNYEQYF. CDR3 sequence (DNA): TGTGCCAGCAGCCCCCAAGCCGGACAGAACTACGAGCAGTACTTC.